This T cell receptor beta chain emerged from a study of OX40 agonist ivuxolimab in advanced cancers. Study-level points and caveats: CD8+ T cells averaged more expanded clones than CD4+. By week 6 at 0.1 to 3.0 mg/kg, blood CD4+ and CD8+ T cells had expanded clonally. Low clonal expansion, among the lowest seen, marked partial responders at 0.1-3.0 mg/kg.

This clone has more than one count but fewer than ten. Its antigen is still unknown. This specimen includes other DNA sequences encoding the same CDR3. Trimming stripped 2 bases from V and 1 base from J, with 8 bases between. There are 14 residues in the CDR3. Germline values: CDR1 SGHTA, CDR2 FQGTGA. Assay used: immunoSEQ multiplex PCR; TCRdb lists only in-frame clones, some missing. The data show about 75,000 clones, with roughly 88% seen just once and nearly 8.5% held by the top ten. Autoimmune disease history or systemic immunosuppression excluded patients. The input for sequencing was CD4+ or CD8+ T cells sorted from blood, taken in a trial of the OX40 agonist ivuxolimab. This clonotype was sampled from an adult with an advanced solid tumor such as melanoma, head and neck, liver or kidney cancer. The chain links TRBV7-3 to TRBJ1-1; D is possibly TRBD1 (6 bases). CDR3: CASSLQGTNTEAFF. CDR3 DNA: TGTGCCAGCAGCTTACAGGGGACGAACACTGAAGCTTTCTTT.